This T cell receptor (beta chain) appears in the sequencing data of a study of blood T cell repertoires in COVID-19. At the level of the study: Donors in the United States, Italy and Spain gave samples during acute or convalescent COVID-19. PBMCs, B-cell-depleted T cells, or T cells were the source of the cDNA or gDNA that made up the material.

In the original processing: Reference gene primer amplification gave nucleated cell count estimates. Clones were read by immunoSEQ multiplex PCR, and TCRdb kept only the in-frame ones, dropping some. V, J and clone size reflect that table, while D and trimming were determined from the DNA. The sample shows approximately 150,000 clones, 80% to 90% of them seen only once. Germline values: CDR1 MNHEY, CDR2 SVGAGI. The junction had 2 bases not matched to a gene; V was cut back by 7 bases and J by 7 bases. This CDR3 is 13 amino acids long. Material for sequencing was peripheral blood. The chain carries TRBV6-5 and TRBJ2-1; TRBD2 aligns across 12 bases. The sequence came from a man aged 50 or older who had recovered from COVID-19. The CDR3 nucleotides read TGTGCCAGCACGACTAGCGGGGGAAATGAGCAGTTCTTC. Protein sequence: CASTTSGGNEQFF.